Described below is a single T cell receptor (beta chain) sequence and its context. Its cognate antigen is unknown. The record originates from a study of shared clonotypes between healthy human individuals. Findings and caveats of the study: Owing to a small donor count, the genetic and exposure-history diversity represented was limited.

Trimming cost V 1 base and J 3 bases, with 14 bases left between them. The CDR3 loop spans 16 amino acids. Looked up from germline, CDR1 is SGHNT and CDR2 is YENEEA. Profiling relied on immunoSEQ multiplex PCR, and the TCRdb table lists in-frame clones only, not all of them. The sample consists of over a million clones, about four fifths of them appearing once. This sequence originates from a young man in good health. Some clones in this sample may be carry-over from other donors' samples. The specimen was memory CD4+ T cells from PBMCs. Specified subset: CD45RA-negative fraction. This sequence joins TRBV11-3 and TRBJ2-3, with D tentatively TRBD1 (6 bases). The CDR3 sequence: CASSLAAGVGTDTQYF. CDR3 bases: TGTGCCAGCAGCTTAGCGGCAGGGGTCGGGACAGATACGCAGTATTTT.